This T cell receptor beta chain was recorded in a study of tissue T cells after allogeneic stem cell transplantation. Losses at the gene ends were 3 bases for V and 4 bases for J; bases not matched to a gene: 6. Germline CDR1 and CDR2: NSHNY and SYGAGN. This CDR3 is built from 15 residues. Whole-study results and caveats: Motif-based clustering found tissue-specific repertoire signatures shared across patients, though few clones were shared. TCR repertoires tracked anatomic similarity, regardless of disease or transplant status.

On this clone: Its antigen is undetermined. Mouse gene names and germline throughout. Coverage ceases 1 residue before the CDR3 finishes, and the germline J gene fills in the end.

TCRdb's table, derived via immunoSEQ multiplex PCR, lists solely in-frame clones and lacks some. The sample has about 48,000 clones, around 73% seen once. This chain links TRBV13-1 with TRBJ2-7, with 11 positions matching TRBD1. The receptor was derived from a pool of C57BL/6 mice in good health. The material sequenced was sorted cells pooled from one or two spleens. Partial CDR3 DNA: TGTGCCAGCAGTGCCCGGACAGGGGGCCCATATGAACAGTAC. It is translated as CASSARTGGPYEQY. The complete CDR3 reads CASSARTGGPYEQYF.